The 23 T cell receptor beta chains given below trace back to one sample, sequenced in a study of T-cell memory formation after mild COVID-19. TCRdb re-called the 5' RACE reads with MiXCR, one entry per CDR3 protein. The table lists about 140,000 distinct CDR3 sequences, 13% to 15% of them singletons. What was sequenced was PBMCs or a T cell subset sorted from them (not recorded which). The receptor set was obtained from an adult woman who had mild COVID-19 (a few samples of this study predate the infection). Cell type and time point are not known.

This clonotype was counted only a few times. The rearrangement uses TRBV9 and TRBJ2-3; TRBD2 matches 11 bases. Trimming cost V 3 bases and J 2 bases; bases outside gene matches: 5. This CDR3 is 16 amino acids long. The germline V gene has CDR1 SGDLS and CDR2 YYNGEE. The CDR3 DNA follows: TGTGCCAGCAGCGCAGCTAGCGGGGGGTTCACAGATACGCAGTATTTT. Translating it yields CASSAASGGFTDTQYF.

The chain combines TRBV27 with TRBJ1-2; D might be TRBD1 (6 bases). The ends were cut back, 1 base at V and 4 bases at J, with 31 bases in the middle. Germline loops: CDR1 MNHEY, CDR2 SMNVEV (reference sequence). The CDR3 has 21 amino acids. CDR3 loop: CASSLFTTGRVTGGGFYGYTF. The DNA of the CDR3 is TGTGCCAGCAGTTTATTCACCACAGGGAGGGTAACCGGCGGGGGGTTCTATGGCTACACCTTC.

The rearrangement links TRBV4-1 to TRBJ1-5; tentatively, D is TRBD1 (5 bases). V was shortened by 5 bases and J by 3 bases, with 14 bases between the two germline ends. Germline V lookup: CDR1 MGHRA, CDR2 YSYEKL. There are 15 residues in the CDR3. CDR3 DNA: TGCGCCAGCAGCGAGGAGGGGCGAGACAATCAGCCCCAGCATTTT. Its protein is CASSEEGRDNQPQHF.

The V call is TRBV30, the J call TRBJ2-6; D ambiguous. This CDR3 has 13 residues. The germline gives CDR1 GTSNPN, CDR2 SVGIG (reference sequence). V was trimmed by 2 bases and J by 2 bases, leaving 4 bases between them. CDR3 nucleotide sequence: TGTGCCTGGAGTTTAACTGGGGCCAACGTCCTGACTTTC. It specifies CAWSLTGANVLTF.

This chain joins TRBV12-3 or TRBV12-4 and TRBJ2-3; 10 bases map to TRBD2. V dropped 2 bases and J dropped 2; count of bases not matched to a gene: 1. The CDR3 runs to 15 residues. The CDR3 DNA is TGTGCCAGCAGTTTAACTAGCGGGGACACAGATACGCAGTATTTT. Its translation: CASSLTSGDTDTQYF.

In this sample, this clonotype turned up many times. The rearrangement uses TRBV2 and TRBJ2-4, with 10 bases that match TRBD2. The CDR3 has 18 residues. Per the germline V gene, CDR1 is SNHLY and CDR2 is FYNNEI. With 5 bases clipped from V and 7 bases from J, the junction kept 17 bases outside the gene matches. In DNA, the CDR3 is TGTGCCAGCAGTCTTACCGATGGGCTAGCGGGAGTAACTAACATTCAGTACTTC. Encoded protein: CASSLTDGLAGVTNIQYF.

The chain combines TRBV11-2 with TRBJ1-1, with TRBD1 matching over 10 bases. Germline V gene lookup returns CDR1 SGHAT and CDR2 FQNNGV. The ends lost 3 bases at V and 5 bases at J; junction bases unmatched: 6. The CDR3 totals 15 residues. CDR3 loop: CASSFPGTGDTEAFF. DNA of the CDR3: TGTGCCAGCAGCTTCCCCGGGACAGGGGATACTGAAGCTTTCTTT.

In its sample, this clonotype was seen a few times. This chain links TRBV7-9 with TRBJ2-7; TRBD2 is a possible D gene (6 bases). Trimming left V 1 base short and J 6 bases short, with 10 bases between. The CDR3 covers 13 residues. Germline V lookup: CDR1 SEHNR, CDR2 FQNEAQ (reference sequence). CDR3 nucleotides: TGTGCCAGCAGCTTAGAGGGTAGCGGCGAGCAGTACTTC. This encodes CASSLEGSGEQYF.

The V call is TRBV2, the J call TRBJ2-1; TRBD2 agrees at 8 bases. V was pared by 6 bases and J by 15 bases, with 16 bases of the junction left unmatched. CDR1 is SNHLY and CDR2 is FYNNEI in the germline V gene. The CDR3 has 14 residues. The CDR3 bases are TGTGCCAGCAGCCCATCGGCGGGAGGAACCGAGGGGTTCTTC. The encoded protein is CASSPSAGGTEGFF.

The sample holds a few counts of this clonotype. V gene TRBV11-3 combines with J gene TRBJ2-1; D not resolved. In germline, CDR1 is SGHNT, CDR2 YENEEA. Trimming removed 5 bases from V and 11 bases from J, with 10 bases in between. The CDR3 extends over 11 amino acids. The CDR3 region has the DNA TGTGCCAGCAGCAATGGTCCGAAGCAGTTCTTC. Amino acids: CASSNGPKQFF.

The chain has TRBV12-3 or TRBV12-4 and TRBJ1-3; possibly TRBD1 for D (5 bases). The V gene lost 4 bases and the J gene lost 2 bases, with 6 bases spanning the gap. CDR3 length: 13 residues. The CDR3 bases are TGTGCCAGCAGTTGGGACCCTGGAAACACCATATATTTT. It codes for CASSWDPGNTIYF.

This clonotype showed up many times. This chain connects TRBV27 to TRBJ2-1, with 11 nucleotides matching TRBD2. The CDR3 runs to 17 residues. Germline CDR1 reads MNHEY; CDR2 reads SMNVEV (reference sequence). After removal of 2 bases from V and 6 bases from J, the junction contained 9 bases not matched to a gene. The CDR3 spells CASSLTSGSLILNEQFF. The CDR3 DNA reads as TGTGCCAGCAGTTTAACTAGCGGGAGTTTAATTCTCAATGAGCAGTTCTTC.

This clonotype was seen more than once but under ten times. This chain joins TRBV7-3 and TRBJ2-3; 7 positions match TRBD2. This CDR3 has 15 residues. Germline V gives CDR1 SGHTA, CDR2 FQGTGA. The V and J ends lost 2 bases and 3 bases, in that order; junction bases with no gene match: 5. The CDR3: CASSLSRGRTDTQYF. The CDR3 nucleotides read TGTGCCAGCAGCTTATCGCGGGGGAGGACAGATACGCAGTATTTT.

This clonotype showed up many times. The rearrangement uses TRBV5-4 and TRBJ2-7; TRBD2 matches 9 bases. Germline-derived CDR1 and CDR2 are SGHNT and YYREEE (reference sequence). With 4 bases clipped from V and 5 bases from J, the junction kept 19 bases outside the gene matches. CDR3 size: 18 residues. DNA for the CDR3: TGTGCCAGCAGCGGGATTGCGGTAGCGGGAGTCTCTGCCGACGAGCAGTACTTC. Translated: CASSGIAVAGVSADEQYF.

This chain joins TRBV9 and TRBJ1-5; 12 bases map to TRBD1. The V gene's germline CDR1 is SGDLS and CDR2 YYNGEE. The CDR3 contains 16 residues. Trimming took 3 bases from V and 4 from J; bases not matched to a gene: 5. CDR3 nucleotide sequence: TGTGCCAGCAGCGAAAGGGACAGGGGGCGGAATCAGCCCCAGCATTTT. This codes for CASSERDRGRNQPQHF.

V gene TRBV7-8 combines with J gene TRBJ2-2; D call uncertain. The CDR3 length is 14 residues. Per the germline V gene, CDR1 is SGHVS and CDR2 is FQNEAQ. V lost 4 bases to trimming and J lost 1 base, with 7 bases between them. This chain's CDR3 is CASSWERNTGELFF. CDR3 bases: TGTGCCAGCAGCTGGGAAAGGAACACCGGGGAGCTGTTTTTT.

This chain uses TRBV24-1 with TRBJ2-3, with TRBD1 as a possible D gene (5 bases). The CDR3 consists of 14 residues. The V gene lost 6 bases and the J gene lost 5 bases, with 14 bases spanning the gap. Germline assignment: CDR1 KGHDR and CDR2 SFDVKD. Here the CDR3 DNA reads TGTGCCACCAGTTCAGGGCGCGGTTTAGATACGCAGTATTTT. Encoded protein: CATSSGRGLDTQYF.

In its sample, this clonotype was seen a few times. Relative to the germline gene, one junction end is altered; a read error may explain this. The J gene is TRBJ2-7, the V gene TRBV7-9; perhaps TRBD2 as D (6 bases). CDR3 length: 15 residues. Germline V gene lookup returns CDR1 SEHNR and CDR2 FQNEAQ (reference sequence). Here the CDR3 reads CASTLLTRENYEQYF. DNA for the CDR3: TGTGCCAGCACCTTACTTACCCGGGAGAACTACGAGCAGTACTTC.

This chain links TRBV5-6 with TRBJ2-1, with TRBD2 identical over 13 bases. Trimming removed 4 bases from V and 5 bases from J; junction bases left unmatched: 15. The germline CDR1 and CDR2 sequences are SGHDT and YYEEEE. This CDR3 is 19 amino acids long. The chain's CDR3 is CASSGPKVLAGGPDNEQFF. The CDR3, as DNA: TGTGCCAGCAGCGGCCCCAAAGTACTAGCGGGAGGGCCAGACAATGAGCAGTTCTTC.

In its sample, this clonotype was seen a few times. CDR3 region: CAIGLGNGELFF. As DNA, the CDR3 is TGTGCCATAGGACTTGGAAACGGGGAGCTGTTTTTT. V and J are TRBV19 and TRBJ2-2; possible D gene TRBD2, 5 bases. Per germline, CDR1 LNHDA and CDR2 SQIVND (reference sequence). V was clipped by 10 bases and J by 7 bases, with 13 bases between them. The CDR3 covers 12 residues.

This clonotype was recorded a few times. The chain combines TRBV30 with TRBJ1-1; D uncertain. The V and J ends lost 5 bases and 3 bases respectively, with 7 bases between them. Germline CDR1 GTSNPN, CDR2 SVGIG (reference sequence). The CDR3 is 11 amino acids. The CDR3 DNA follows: TGTGCCTGGGACGACGACACTGAAGCTTTCTTT. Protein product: CAWDDDTEAFF.

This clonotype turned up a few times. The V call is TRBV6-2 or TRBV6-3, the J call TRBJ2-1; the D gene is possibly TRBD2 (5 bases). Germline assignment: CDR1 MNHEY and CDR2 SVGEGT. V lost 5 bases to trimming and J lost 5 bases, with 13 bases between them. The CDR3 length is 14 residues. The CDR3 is CASSRASSHNEQFF. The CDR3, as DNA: TGTGCCAGCAGTCGGGCTAGCTCACACAATGAGCAGTTCTTC.

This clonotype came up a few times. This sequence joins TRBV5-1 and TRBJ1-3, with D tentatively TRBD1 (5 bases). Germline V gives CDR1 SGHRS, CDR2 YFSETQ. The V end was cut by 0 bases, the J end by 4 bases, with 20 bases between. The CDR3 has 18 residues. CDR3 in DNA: TGCGCCAGCAGCTTGGATGAAGGCGGAGGGGTAGACGGAAACACCATATATTTT. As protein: CASSLDEGGGVDGNTIYF. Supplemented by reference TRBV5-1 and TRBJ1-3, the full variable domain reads KAGVTQTPRYLIKTRGQQVTLSCSPISGHRSVSWYQQTPGQGLQFLFEYFSETQRNKGNFPGRFSGRQFSNSRSEMNVSTLELGDSALYLCASSLDEGGGVDGNTIYFGEGSWLTVV.